The present T cell receptor beta chain was sequenced within a study of shared clonotypes between healthy human individuals (dated by TCRdb to 2020 to 2021). Concerning the study at large: The cohort included three men and two women between 18 and 49 years of age. Per donor, three plates each were used for CD4 naive and CD4 memory, two for CD8 naive, and one for CD8 memory. To estimate repertoire size and how much clonotypes are shared between individuals, the study performed deep sequencing of blood TCR repertoires from a few healthy adults. To increase sequencing depth and limit assay-specific biases, different laboratories used diverse techniques to prepare libraries and sequence TCR repertoires. Each donor's leukapheresis produced roughly between roughly 0.85 and 9.5 billion PBMCs.

CD8 naive samples consisted of CD45RO-negative cells that were positively selected for CCR7, yielding a CD45RA+CCR7+ population without TemRA cells. Healthy HIV-negative adults with no recently reported acute infections or vaccinations were included as donors. Every donor was a Caucasian adult living in Nashville, Tennessee, USA. After blood collection by leukapheresis, PBMCs were isolated using Ficoll-Histopaque density gradient centrifugation and then cryopreserved in the vapor phase of liquid nitrogen. Purity and quantity of every magnetically sorted T cell population were checked by analytical flow cytometry. Genomic DNA was isolated from each sorted fraction and quantified by UV absorbance on a Nanodrop 2000c. Trimming removed 4 bases from V and 2 bases from J, leaving 13 bases between the germline ends. The CDR3 runs 15 residues from the cysteine to the phenylalanine. Only the CDR3 portion is preserved as DNA: 45 bases, with reading frame beginning at the first base. Looking up the germline V gene yields CDR1 SGHTA and CDR2 FQGTGA.

General findings and caveats noted by the study authors: Larger estimated clonotype richness was generally found for naive subsets than for memory subsets. Rarefaction of sorted-subset datasets indicated incomplete sequencing despite the large sequencing depth. Compared with non-shared clonotypes, clonotypes shared by all four sorted-subset donors had higher generation probabilities. Across several donors, approximately 4.9% of naive CD4, 3% to 3.5% of naive CD8, roughly 2.3% of memory CD4, and under 0.45% of memory CD8 clonotypes were shared. Because the study included only a small number of donors, the genetic and exposure-history diversity represented was limited. Sampling was restricted to blood, and TCR repertoires in tissues likely differ from the TCR repertoires found in blood. Pairwise subsampling led to the expectation that sequencing depth would affect the degree of clonotype sharing among donors.

TCR CDR3 regions were amplified from genomic DNA by multiplex PCR using the deep immunoSEQ assay. Extracted genomic DNA from each cell subset was distributed evenly across all wells of several immunoSEQ 96-well plates, and each plate was treated as a replicate. For sorted subsets, approximately 210 ng genomic DNA, equal to 25,000 to 35,000 T cell genomes, was loaded into each replicate PCR. Purified libraries were measured with a Qubit 3.0 fluorometer, size-checked on a Bioanalyzer 2100, and measured again with the KAPA Library Quantification kit. Each immunoSEQ 96-well plate was sequenced on its own single-read 150-cycle Illumina NextSeq 550 flow cell. The paper's data handling went like this. The immunoSEQ output contained only junctional sequences without quality scores, so filtering could not match that applied to full-length reads. Sequences were annotated with PyIR, a Python wrapper for IgBLAST v1.9, and V/J genes and CDR3 were assigned using IMGT germline references. Reads with weak V/J assignments (E-value above 1e-6), missing CDR3, stop codons, out-of-frame junctions, or ambiguous translated residues were removed. V3J clonotypes were defined as sequences sharing an identical inferred V gene, J gene, and CDR3 amino acid sequence. To compute the percentage overlap between repertoires, the number of shared unique clonotypes was divided by the size of the smaller repertoire. Three approaches were used to assess repertoire richness: RTK rarefaction, the Chao1 estimator, and Recon v2.1 estimates of unobserved clonotypes. Generation probabilities were computed with OLGA for all TCRbeta clonotypes obtained by the gDNA method from a few donors. Drawn from immuneACCESS, this table holds only the in-frame rearrangements with V and J called that TCRdb kept. Clones are partly lost; checked studies trace under half to an unresolved V gene and leave the rest unexplained. V and J calls and clone size are as listed in that table; D and trimming were resolved from the DNA. The sample data list roughly 2.1 million clones, and about 92% of these were observed just once. The top ten clones comprise around 1.7% of the sample.

A note on this clone: Its antigen specificity is not known. Base qualities are not at hand, and no much larger clone is one base apart.

This clonotype was obtained from a man aged 18 to 30 in good health. Some clones in this sample may be carry-over from other donors' samples. Source material: naive CD8+ T cells from PBMCs. The label giving this sample's cell subset or site can be read as: CD45RA+CCR7+. The V and J genes are TRBV7-3 and TRBJ2-3, with a tentative D gene TRBD2 over 6 matching bases. The encoded CDR3 is CASSSLGLHTDTQYF. The DNA sequence follows: TGTGCCAGCAGCTCCCTGGGACTCCACACAGATACGCAGTATTTT.